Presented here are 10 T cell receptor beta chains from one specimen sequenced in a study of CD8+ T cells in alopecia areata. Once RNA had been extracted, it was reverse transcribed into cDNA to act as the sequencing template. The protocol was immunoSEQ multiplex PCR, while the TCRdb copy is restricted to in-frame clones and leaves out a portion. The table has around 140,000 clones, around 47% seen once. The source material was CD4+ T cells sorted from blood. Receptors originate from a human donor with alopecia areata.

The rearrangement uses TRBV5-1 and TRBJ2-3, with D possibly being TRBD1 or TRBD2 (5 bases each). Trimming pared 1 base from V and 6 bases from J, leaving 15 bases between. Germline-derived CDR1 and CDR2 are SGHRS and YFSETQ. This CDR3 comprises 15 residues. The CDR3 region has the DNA TGCGCCAGCAGCTTGCGCCAGGGAGCCGCGGATACGCAGTATTTT. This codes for CASSLRQGAADTQYF.

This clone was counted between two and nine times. CDR3 coding DNA: TGCAGCGTCCGGACTAGCGGGGAATTCGATGAGCAGTTCTTC. It specifies CSVRTSGEFDEQFF. The chain links TRBV29-1 to TRBJ2-1; 12 bases agree with TRBD2. V was pared by 6 bases and J by 8 bases, with 8 bases of the junction left unmatched. This CDR3 spans 14 amino acids. Germline CDR1 SQVTM, CDR2 ANQGSEA.

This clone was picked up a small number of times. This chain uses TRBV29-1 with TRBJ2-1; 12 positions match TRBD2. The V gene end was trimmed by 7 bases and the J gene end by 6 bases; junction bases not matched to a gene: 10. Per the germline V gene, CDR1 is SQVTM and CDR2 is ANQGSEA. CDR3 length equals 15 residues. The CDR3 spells CSASQLAGGVNEQFF. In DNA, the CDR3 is TGCAGCGCCAGTCAACTAGCGGGAGGAGTCAATGAGCAGTTCTTC.

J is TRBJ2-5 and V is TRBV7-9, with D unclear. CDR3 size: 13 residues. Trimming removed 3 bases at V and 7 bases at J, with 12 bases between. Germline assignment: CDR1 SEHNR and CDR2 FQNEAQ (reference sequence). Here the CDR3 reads CASSFWNSPTQYF. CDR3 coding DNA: TGTGCCAGCAGCTTTTGGAACAGTCCGACCCAGTACTTC.

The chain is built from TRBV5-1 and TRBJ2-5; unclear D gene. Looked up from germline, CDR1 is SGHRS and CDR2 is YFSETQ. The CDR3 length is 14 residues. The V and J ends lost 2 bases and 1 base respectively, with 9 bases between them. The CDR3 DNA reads TGCGCCAGCAGCTTTGCCTTTAGCCAAGAGACCCAGTACTTC. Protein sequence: CASSFAFSQETQYF.

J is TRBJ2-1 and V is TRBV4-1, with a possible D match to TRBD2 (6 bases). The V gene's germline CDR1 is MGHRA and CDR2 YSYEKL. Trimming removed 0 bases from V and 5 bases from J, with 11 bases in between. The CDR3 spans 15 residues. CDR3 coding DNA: TGCGCCAGCAGCCAAGAGGGGAGGCTTGACAATGAGCAGTTCTTC. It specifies CASSQEGRLDNEQFF.

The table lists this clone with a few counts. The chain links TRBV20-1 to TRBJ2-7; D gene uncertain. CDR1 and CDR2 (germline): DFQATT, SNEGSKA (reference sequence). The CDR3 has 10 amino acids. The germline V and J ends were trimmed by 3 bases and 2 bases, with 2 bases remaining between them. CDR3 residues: CSARTYEQYF. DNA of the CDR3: TGCAGTGCTAGGACCTACGAGCAGTACTTC.

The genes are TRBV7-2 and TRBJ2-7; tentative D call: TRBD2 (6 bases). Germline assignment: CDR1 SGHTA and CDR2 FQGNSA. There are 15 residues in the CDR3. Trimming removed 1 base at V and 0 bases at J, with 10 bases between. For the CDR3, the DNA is TGTGCCAGCAGCTTAGATGGGGGGAGCTCCTACGAGCAGTACTTC. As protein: CASSLDGGSSYEQYF. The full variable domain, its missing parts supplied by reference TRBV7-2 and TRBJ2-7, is GAGVSQSPSNKVTEKGKDVELRCDPISGHTALYWYRQSLGQGLEFLIYFQGNSAPDKSGLPSDRFSAERTGGSVSTLTIQRTQQEDSAVYLCASSLDGGSSYEQYFGPGTRLTVT.

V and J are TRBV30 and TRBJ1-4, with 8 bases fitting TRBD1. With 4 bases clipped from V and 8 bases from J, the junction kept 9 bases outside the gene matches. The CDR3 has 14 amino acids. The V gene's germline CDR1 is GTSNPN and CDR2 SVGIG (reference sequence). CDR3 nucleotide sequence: TGTGCCTGGAACAAAGGACAGGGTCGGGAAAAACTGTTTTTT. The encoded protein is CAWNKGQGREKLFF.

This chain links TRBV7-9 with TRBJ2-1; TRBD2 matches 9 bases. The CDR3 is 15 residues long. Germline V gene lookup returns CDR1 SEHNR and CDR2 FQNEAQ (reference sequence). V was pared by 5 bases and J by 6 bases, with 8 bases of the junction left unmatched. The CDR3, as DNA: TGTGCCAGCAGCCCCGCGGGACTAGCTCCCAATGAGCAGTTCTTC. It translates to CASSPAGLAPNEQFF.